Listed below are T cell receptor beta chains from one sample, sequenced in a study of cytomegalovirus exposure and HLA in healthy donors. Assay: immunoSEQ multiplex PCR; the TCRdb copy retains only in-frame clones and omits some. The sample contains 150,000 to 200,000 clones, about 9.4% of which appear only once. What was sequenced was PBMCs. Receptors originate from a woman in her 30s in good health and CMV-seropositive. Each CDR3 is given with its conserved first and last residue. D genes are given only for firm matches. A clone size is listed for some rows: how often the clone was seen (once, few, many), or a class if it is expanded.

clone size	V gene	D gene	J gene	CDR3 DNA	CDR3 protein
few	TRBV6-1	TRBD1	TRBJ1-2	TGTGCCAGCAGTGGTTCACAGGGGGCGGACTGGAATGGCTACACCTTC	CASSGSQGADWNGYTF
few	TRBV7-9	.	TRBJ2-5	TGTGCCAGCAGCTTAACGGGAGATTGGGCGAGAGAGACCCAGTACTTC	CASSLTGDWARETQYF
.	TRBV29-1	TRBD1	TRBJ1-3	TGCAGCGTTGAGGGACAGGGGGAAGGAAACACCATATATTTT	CSVEGQGEGNTIYF
.	TRBV7-2	.	TRBJ2-7	TGTGCCAGCAGCTTAGACTACTACGAGCAGTACTTC	CASSLDYYEQYF
few	TRBV5-1	TRBD2	TRBJ2-7	TGCGCCAGCAGCTTGGAGCGGGAGGGTTACGAGCAGTACTTC	CASSLEREGYEQYF
.	TRBV28	.	TRBJ2-5	TGTGCCAGCAGTTCTTTCGGGACCCAGTACTTC	CASSSFGTQYF
.	TRBV9	.	TRBJ1-2	TGTGCCAGCAGCGTAGCTCCTAGTGCTAACTATGGCTACACCTTC	CASSVAPSANYGYTF
few	TRBV7-2	.	TRBJ2-2	TGTGCCAGCAGCCTCTCTTTTATCGCCGCCCGGACCGGGGAGCTGTTTTTT	CASSLSFIAARTGELFF
few	TRBV6-5	.	TRBJ1-2	TGTGCCAGCAGTGCCCTCGGGGTTTCGGGTGGCTACACCTTC	CASSALGVSGGYTF
few	TRBV5-1	.	TRBJ2-7	TGCGCCAGCAGCCCTAGACCGCCGTCCGGCGAGCAGTACTTC	CASSPRPPSGEQYF
.	TRBV2	TRBD1	TRBJ1-4	TGTGCCAGCAGCGCCCAGGGGGACAGGGGTGAAAAACTGTTTTTT	CASSAQGDRGEKLFF
few	TRBV7-8	.	TRBJ2-7	TGTGCCAGCAGCCCCGGATCGAGCGGGTCGTACTTC	CASSPGSSGSYF
few	TRBV2	TRBD1	TRBJ2-3	TGTGCCAGCAATCTACAGGGGACAGATACGCAGTATTTT	CASNLQGTDTQYF
few	TRBV6-6	.	TRBJ1-1	TGTGCCAGCCTTCCCGATAGGGGAAGTGAAGCTTTCTTT	CASLPDRGSEAFF
many	TRBV7-8	.	TRBJ1-5	TGTGCCAGCAGCTTAGCGGCGGGAGGTAGCAATCAGCCCCAGCATTTT	CASSLAAGGSNQPQHF
few	TRBV7-8	.	TRBJ1-2	TGTGCCAGCAGCCTGCCGGGACACTCCTTGTGGGGCTACACCTTC	CASSLPGHSLWGYTF
few	TRBV2	.	TRBJ1-2	TGTGCCAGCAGTGAGTCGGTCAGGGACTTAGCGGGCTACACCTTC	CASSESVRDLAGYTF
.	TRBV13	.	TRBJ2-7	TGTGCCAGCAGCTTAGGGAGGTTATCCTACGAGCGGTACTTC	CASSLGRLSYERYF
.	TRBV5-1	TRBD1	TRBJ1-1	TGCGCCAGCAGCTTACAGGGGTTGGGCACTGAAGCTTTCTTT	CASSLQGLGTEAFF
.	TRBV7-9	.	TRBJ2-2	TGTGCCAGCAGCTCTGGGCGGAACACCGGGGAGCTGTTTTTT	CASSSGRNTGELFF
.	TRBV4-1	TRBD2	TRBJ2-3	TGCGCCAGCAGCCAAGAAGGTAGCGGGATGATAACAGATACGCAGTATTTT	CASSQEGSGMITDTQYF
few	TRBV5-1	TRBD2	TRBJ2-7	TGCGCCAGCAGCTCGGGACTAGCGTACTACGAGCAGTACTTC	CASSSGLAYYEQYF
few	TRBV5-4	.	TRBJ2-3	TGTGCCAGCAGCACTGACTCCGCCACAGATACGCAGTATTTT	CASSTDSATDTQYF
.	TRBV5-1	TRBD2	TRBJ2-3	TGCGCCAGCAGCTTGCCTAGCGGGAGTAGCCCAGATACGCAGTATTTT	CASSLPSGSSPDTQYF
.	TRBV5-1	TRBD1	TRBJ1-1	TGCGCCAGCAGCTTGGAGCTACAGGGGACGGGCACTGAAGCTTTCTTT	CASSLELQGTGTEAFF
few	TRBV13	TRBD1	TRBJ2-7	TGTGCCAGCAGTCGGACAGGGCCGACCTACGAGCAGTACTTC	CASSRTGPTYEQYF
few	TRBV11-2	.	TRBJ2-1	TGTGCCAGCACCCGCGGCGCTGCTCCCTACAATGAGCAGTTCTTC	CASTRGAAPYNEQFF
few	TRBV29-1	.	TRBJ1-2	TGCAGCGTTGAACGGAGGGACCCCAACTTGTATGGCTACACCTTC	CSVERRDPNLYGYTF
few	TRBV5-1	TRBD1	TRBJ2-1	TGCGCCAGCAGCCCAGGGGGCTGGGAGCAGTTCTTC	CASSPGGWEQFF
few	TRBV5-6	.	TRBJ2-3	TGTGCCAGCAGCTTGGCGCGACAGTTACGCACAGATACGCAGTATTTT	CASSLARQLRTDTQYF
.	TRBV6-1	TRBD1	TRBJ1-4	TGTGCCAGCAGTGAAACCGGGACAGGGAGGGAAAAACTGTTTTTT	CASSETGTGREKLFF
few	TRBV2	TRBD1	TRBJ1-4	TGTGCCAGCAGCCCAGACAGGGGTGACGAAAAACTGTTTTTT	CASSPDRGDEKLFF
.	TRBV25-1	TRBD1	TRBJ1-6	TGTGCCAGCAGTGACCTAGGGCAGGGGGATTCACCCCTCCACTTT	CASSDLGQGDSPLHF
few	TRBV5-6	.	TRBJ2-3	TGTGCCAGCAGCTTGGAGCTTACCACAGATACGCAGTATTTT	CASSLELTTDTQYF
few	TRBV30	TRBD1	TRBJ2-5	TGTGCCTGGAGTGGGACAGGGGTAGAGACCCAGTACTTC	CAWSGTGVETQYF
.	TRBV5-6	TRBD2	TRBJ2-1	TGTGCCAGCAGCTTGTCCAAACTAGCGGGAGATCGTAATGAGCAGTTCTTC	CASSLSKLAGDRNEQFF
.	TRBV29-1	.	TRBJ1-4	TGCAGCGCCTCGGGGACTAATGAAAAACTGTTTTTT	CSASGTNEKLFF
.	TRBV27	.	TRBJ2-1	TGTGCCAGCAGTTTAGATCCGGTATACAATGAGCAGTTCTTC	CASSLDPVYNEQFF
.	TRBV2	.	TRBJ2-6	TGTGCCAGCAGGCGACAGCCCTCTGGGGCCAACGTCCTGACTTTC	CASRRQPSGANVLTF
few	TRBV5-1	TRBD2	TRBJ2-3	TGCGCCAGCAGCGTTAGCGGGAGAAGTCCAGATACGCAGTATTTT	CASSVSGRSPDTQYF
few	TRBV5-1	TRBD2	TRBJ2-5	TGCGCCAGCAGCTTGGGCGGGAGGGCCTGGGAGACCCAGTACTTC	CASSLGGRAWETQYF
.	TRBV30	TRBD1	TRBJ1-1	TGTGCCTGGAGTCCTTACAAGACAGGGGTTAACACTGAAGCTTTCTTT	CAWSPYKTGVNTEAFF
.	TRBV7-7	.	TRBJ2-5	TGTGCCAGCAGCTTAGAGCCCCATCAAGAGACCCAGTACTTC	CASSLEPHQETQYF
few	TRBV5-1	.	TRBJ1-2	TGCGCCAGCAGCTTGGTTTCCGAGAACTATGGCTACACCTTC	CASSLVSENYGYTF
.	TRBV6-5	.	TRBJ1-1	TGTGCCAGCAGACTCCAGGGTTCGGTGAACACTGAAGCTTTCTTT	CASRLQGSVNTEAFF